This T cell receptor (beta chain) derives from a study of blood T cell repertoires in COVID-19. Method: immunoSEQ multiplex PCR; TCRdb's copy keeps in-frame clones and lacks some. The sample consists of a few hundred thousand clones, roughly 84% of them appearing once. This CDR3 contains 14 residues. Germline CDR1 and CDR2: SGHTA and FQGTGA. V trimming: 7 bases; J trimming: 9 bases; junction bases outside the gene matches: 10. The sequenced sample was PBMCs or T cells enriched from blood (not recorded which). V gene TRBV7-3 combines with J gene TRBJ2-1; 9 positions match TRBD1. The clonotype originates from a woman in her forties who had recovered from COVID-19. The CDR3 reads CASTSTGGMSEQFF. As DNA, the CDR3 is TGTGCCAGCACCTCGACAGGGGGTATGAGTGAGCAGTTCTTC.